This T cell receptor beta chain was obtained from a study of T cells in Graves' hyperthyroidism and ophthalmopathy. Findings and caveats of the study: Most clonotypes expanded in the thyroid (above 0.001) were also present in blood. A 13 V-J signature model discriminated ophthalmopathy versus stable hyperthyroidism.

Researchers amplified the TCR beta CDR3 regions from RNA transcripts. Initially, a first-round RT-PCR of the TCR CDR3 employed the HTBI primer set. TCRdb used MiXCR to reprocess the multiplex PCR reads, holding one entry per CDR3 protein. The table shows around 380,000 distinct CDR3 sequences, with approximately 15% occurring only once. As for this clonotype: What it recognizes is unknown. A single base separates this from a much larger clone, so it may be a read error.

CDR3 length equals 14 residues. Unmatched junction bases numbered 9, after V lost 8 bases and J lost 7 bases. The germline gives CDR1 MNHEY, CDR2 SVGEGT. Diagnosis of hyperthyroidism was new in patients aged 18 to 65, and its duration was under 2 months. Over 9 ml of fresh peripheral blood supplied the PBMCs. The receptor comes from a man aged 25 to 40 with Graves' hyperthyroidism that later progressed to Graves' ophthalmopathy. Source material: blood. V gene TRBV6-2 or TRBV6-3 combines with J gene TRBJ2-1, with 9 bases fitting TRBD1. The CDR3 DNA sequence: TGTGCCAGCGGTCCCCAGGACAGGGGAAATGAGCAGTTCTTC. This gives the protein CASGPQDRGNEQFF.